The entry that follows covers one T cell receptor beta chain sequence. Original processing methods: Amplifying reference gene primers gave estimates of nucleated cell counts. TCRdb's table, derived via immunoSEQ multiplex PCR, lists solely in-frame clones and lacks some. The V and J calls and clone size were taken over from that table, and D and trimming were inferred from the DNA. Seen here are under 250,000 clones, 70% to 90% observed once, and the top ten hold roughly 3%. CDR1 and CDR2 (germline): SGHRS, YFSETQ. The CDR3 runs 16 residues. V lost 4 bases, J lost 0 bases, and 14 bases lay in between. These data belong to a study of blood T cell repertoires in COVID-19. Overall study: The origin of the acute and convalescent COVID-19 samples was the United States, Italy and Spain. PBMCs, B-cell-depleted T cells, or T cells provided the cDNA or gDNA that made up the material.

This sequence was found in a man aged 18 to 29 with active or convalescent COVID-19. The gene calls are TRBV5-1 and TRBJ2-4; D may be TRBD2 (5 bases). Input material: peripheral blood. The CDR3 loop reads CASSLRTALAKNIQYF. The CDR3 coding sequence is TGCGCCAGCAGCCTACGGACTGCCCTAGCCAAAAACATTCAGTACTTC. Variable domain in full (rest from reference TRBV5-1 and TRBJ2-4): KAGVTQTPRYLIKTRGQQVTLSCSPISGHRSVSWYQQTPGQGLQFLFEYFSETQRNKGNFPGRFSGRQFSNSRSEMNVSTLELGDSALYLCASSLRTALAKNIQYFGAGTRLSVL.